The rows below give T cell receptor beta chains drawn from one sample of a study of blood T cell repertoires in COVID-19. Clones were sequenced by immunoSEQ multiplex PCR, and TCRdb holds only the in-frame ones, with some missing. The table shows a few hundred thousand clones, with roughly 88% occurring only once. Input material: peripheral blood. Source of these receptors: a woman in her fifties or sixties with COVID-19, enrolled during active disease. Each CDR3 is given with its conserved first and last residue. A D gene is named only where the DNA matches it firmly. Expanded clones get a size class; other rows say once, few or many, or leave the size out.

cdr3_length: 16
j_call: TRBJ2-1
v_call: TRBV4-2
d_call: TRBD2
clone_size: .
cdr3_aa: CASSGPGTSVYNEQFF
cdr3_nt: TGTGCCAGCAGCGGACCCGGGACTAGTGTTTACAATGAGCAGTTCTTC

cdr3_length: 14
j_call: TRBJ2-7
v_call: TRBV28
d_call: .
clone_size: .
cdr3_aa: CASSSVGGVDEQYF
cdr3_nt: TGTGCCAGCAGTTCCGTGGGAGGAGTCGACGAGCAGTACTTC

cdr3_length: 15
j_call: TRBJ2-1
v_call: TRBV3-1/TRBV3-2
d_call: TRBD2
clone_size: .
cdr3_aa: CASSQDVGLRNEQFF
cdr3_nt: TGTGCCAGCAGCCAAGATGTGGGACTACGGAATGAGCAGTTCTTC

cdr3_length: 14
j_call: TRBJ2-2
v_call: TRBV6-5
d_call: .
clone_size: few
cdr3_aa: CASRMRGNTGELFF
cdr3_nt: TGTGCCAGCAGGATGCGGGGTAACACCGGGGAGCTGTTTTTT

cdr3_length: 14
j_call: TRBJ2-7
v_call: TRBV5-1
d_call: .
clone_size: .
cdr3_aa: CASSLVSVSYEQYF
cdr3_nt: TGCGCCAGCAGCTTGGTTTCCGTGTCCTATGAGCAGTACTTC

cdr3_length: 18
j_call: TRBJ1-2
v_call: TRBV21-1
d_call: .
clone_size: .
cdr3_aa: CASSKSRAGAGLWYGYTF
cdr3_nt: TGTGCCAGCAGCAAAAGTAGGGCGGGGGCCGGGCTTTGGTATGGCTACACCTTC

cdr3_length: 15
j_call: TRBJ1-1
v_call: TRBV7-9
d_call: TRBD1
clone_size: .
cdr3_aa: CASSSDRDADTEAFF
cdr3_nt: TGTGCCAGCAGCTCTGACAGGGACGCGGACACTGAAGCTTTCTTT

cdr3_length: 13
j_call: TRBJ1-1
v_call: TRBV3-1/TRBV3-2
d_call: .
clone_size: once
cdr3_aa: CASSSRGNTEAFF
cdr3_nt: TGTGCCAGCAGCTCCAGGGGGAACACTGAAGCTTTCTTT

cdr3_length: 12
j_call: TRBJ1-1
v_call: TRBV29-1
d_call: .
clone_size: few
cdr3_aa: CSVVREAQEAFF
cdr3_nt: TGCAGCGTGGTCCGGGAGGCCCAGGAAGCTTTCTTT

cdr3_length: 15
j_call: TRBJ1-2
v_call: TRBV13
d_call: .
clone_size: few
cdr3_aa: CASSATSRVIYGYTF
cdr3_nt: TGTGCCAGCAGCGCCACTTCCAGGGTTATCTATGGCTACACCTTC

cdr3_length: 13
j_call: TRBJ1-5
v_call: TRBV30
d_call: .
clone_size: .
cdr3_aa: CAWSMSTGQPQHF
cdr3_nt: TGTGCCTGGAGTATGTCGACTGGTCAGCCCCAGCATTTT

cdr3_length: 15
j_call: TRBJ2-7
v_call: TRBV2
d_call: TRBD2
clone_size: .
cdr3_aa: CASSGIGGEGYEQYF
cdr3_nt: TGTGCCAGCAGTGGAATAGGAGGGGAGGGCTACGAGCAGTACTTC

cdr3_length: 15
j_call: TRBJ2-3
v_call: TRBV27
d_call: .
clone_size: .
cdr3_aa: CASRASVLLTDTQYF
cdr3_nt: TGTGCCAGCAGGGCTAGCGTGCTTCTAACAGATACGCAGTATTTT

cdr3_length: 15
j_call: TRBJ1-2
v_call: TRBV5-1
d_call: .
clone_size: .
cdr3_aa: CASSPRPQANYGYTF
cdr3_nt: TGCGCCAGCAGCCCTCGACCGCAGGCCAACTATGGCTACACCTTC

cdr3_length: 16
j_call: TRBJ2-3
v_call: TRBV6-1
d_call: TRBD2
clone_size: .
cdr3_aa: CASSEALAGVTDTQYF
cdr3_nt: TGTGCCAGCAGTGAAGCACTAGCGGGCGTCACAGATACGCAGTATTTT

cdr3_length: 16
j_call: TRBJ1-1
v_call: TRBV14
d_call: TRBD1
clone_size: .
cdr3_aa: CASSPLPRDRGTGAFF
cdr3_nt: TGTGCCAGCAGCCCTTTACCCCGGGACAGGGGAACGGGGGCTTTCTTT

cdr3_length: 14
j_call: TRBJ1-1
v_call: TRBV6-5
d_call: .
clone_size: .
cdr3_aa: CASNRPGDLAEAFF
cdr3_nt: TGTGCCAGCAACAGACCAGGGGATTTAGCTGAAGCTTTCTTT

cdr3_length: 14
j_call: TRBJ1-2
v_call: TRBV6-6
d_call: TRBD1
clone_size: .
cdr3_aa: CASRTGTGDYGYTF
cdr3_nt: TGTGCCAGCAGAACCGGGACAGGGGACTATGGCTACACCTTC

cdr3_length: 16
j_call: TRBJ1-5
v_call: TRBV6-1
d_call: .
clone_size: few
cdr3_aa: CASSEAGEGSHQPQHF
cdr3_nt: TGTGCCAGCAGTGAAGCTGGTGAAGGGAGCCATCAGCCCCAGCATTTT

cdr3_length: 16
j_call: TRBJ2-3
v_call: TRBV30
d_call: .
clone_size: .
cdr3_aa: CAWRARTASGTDTQYF
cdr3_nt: TGTGCCTGGAGGGCTCGGACAGCGTCTGGCACAGATACGCAGTATTTT

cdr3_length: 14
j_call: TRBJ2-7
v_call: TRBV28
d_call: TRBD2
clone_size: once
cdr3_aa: CASRGGGLVYEQYF
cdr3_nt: TGTGCCAGCAGGGGGGGAGGACTAGTCTACGAGCAGTACTTC

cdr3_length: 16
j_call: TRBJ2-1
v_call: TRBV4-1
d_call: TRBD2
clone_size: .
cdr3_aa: CASSQNGLAGGNEQFF
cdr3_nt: TGCGCCAGCAGCCAAAATGGACTAGCGGGGGGGAATGAGCAGTTCTTC

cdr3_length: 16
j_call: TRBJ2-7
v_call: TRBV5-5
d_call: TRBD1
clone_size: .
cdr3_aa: CASSLFGTGASYEQYF
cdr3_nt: TGTGCCAGCAGCTTGTTTGGGACAGGGGCCTCCTACGAGCAGTACTTC

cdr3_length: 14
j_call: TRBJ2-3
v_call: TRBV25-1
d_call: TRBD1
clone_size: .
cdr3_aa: CASSTDRGSDTQYF
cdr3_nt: TGTGCCAGCAGCACCGACAGGGGCTCAGATACGCAGTATTTT

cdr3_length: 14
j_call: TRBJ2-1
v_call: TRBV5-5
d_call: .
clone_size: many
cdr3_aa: CASSFGISYNEQFF
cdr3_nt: TGTGCCAGCAGCTTCGGGATCTCCTACAATGAGCAGTTCTTC

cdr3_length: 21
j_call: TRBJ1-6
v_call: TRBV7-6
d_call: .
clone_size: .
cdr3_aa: CASSLVGVWRGFPAYNSPLHF
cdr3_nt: TGTGCCAGCAGCTTAGTCGGGGTGTGGAGGGGCTTTCCGGCCTATAATTCACCCCTCCACTTT

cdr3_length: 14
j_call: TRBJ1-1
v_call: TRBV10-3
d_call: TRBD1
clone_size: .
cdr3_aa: CAITQGGMNTEAFF
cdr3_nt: TGTGCCATCACACAGGGGGGAATGAACACTGAAGCTTTCTTT

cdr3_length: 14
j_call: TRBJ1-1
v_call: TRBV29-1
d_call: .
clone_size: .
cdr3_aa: CSVDLRALTTEAFF
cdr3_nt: TGCAGCGTTGACTTGAGGGCATTGACCACTGAAGCTTTCTTT

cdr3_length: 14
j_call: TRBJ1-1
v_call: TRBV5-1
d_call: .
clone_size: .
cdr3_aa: CASTSGPSNTEAFF
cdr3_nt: TGCGCCAGCACCTCAGGGCCTTCGAACACTGAAGCTTTCTTT

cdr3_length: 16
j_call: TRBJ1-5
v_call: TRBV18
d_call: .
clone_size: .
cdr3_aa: CASSPQGVRSNQPQHF
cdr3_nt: TGTGCCAGCTCACCACAAGGAGTTCGCAGCAATCAGCCCCAGCATTTT

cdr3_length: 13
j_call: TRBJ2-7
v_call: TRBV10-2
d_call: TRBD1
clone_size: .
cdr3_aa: CASRRDRVDEQYF
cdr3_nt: TGCGCCAGCAGAAGGGACAGGGTCGACGAGCAGTACTTC

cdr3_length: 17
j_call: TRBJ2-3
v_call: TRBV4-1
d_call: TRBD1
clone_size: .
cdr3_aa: CASSQGQGLMGTDTQYF
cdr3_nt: TGCGCCAGCAGCCAAGGACAGGGGTTGATGGGCACAGATACGCAGTATTTT

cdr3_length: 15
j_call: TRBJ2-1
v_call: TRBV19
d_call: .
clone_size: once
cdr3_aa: CASSQGQPGGNEQFF
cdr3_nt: TGTGCCAGTAGTCAGGGACAACCAGGGGGGAATGAGCAGTTCTTC

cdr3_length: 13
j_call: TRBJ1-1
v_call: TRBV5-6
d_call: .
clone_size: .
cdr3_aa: CASSRGRGTEAFF
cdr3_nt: TGTGCCAGCAGTCGAGGCAGGGGCACTGAAGCTTTCTTT

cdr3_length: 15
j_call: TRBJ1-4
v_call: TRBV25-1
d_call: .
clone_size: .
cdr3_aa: CASSTNRATNEKLFF
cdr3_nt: TGTGCCAGCAGTACTAACAGGGCAACTAATGAAAAACTGTTTTTT

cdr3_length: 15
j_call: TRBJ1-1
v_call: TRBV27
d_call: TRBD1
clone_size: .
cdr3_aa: CASSLQGAPWGEAFF
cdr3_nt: TGTGCCAGCAGTTTGCAGGGGGCGCCGTGGGGTGAAGCTTTCTTT

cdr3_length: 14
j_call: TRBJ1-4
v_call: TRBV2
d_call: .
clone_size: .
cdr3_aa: CATRRGTANEKLFF
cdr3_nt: TGTGCCACTCGACGCGGGACTGCGAATGAAAAACTGTTTTTT

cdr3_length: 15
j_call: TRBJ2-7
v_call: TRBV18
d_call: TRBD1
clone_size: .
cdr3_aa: CASSPNPGQGYEQYF
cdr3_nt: TGTGCCAGCTCACCTAATCCGGGACAGGGTTACGAGCAGTACTTC

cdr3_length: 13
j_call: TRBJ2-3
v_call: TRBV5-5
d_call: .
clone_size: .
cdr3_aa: CASSLGGTDTQYF
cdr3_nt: TGTGCCAGCAGCTTAGGGGGCACAGATACGCAGTATTTT

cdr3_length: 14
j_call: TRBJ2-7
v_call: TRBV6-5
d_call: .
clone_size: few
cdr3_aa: CASSYSGHPYEQYF
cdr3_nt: TGTGCCAGCAGTTACTCGGGACATCCCTACGAGCAGTACTTC

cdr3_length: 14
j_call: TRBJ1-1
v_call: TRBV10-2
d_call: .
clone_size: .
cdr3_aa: CASSLNRKNTEAFF
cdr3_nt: TGCGCCAGCAGTTTAAACAGGAAGAACACTGAAGCTTTCTTT

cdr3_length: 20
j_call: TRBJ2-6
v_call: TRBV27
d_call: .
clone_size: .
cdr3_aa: CASSLLGGDTRNSGANVLTF
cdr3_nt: TGTGCCAGCAGTTTATTGGGGGGGGACACCCGGAACTCTGGGGCCAACGTCCTGACTTTC

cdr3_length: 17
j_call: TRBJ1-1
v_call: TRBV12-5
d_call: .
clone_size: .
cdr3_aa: CASGLVRMGGQLETAFF
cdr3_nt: TGTGCTAGTGGTTTGGTACGGATGGGCGGACAGCTAGAAACAGCTTTCTTT

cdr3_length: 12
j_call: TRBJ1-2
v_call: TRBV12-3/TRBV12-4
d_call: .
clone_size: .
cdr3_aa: CASSFMMPQGIF
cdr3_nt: TGTGCCAGCAGTTTTATGATGCCGCAGGGTATCTTC

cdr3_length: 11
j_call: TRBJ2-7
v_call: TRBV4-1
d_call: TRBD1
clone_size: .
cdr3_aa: CASSQGQGQYF
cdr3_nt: TGCGCCTCGTCACAGGGACAGGGGCAGTACTTC